These 26 T cell receptor beta chains originate from one sample sequenced in a study of beta chain features in type 1 diabetes. Overall study results and limits: Shortening that was moderate but significant affected the TCRB CDR3s of Type 1 diabetes patients in all four CD4+ subsets.

Every bit of the isolated RNA underwent reverse transcription, so sequencing read expressed TCRB transcripts. The data were produced by immunoSEQ multiplex PCR, yet TCRdb's version contains in-frame clones alone and is incomplete. This repertoire shows hundreds of thousands of clones, over 13% found once; its top ten account for 0.03% to 0.04%. Antigen specificity for these receptors is unknown. The material sequenced was naive CD4+ T cells from blood. The origin of the receptors is a man younger than 30 with type 1 diabetes.

Only a few counts were recorded for this clone. The rearrangement joins TRBV6-5 to TRBJ2-1; 10 positions agree with TRBD2. From germline, CDR1 is MNHEY and CDR2 SVGAGI. V was pared by 0 bases and J by 8 bases, with 4 bases of the junction left unmatched. The CDR3 is 15 residues long. The CDR3 is CASSYSVAGGHEQFF. DNA for the CDR3: TGTGCCAGCAGTTACTCAGTAGCGGGAGGCCATGAGCAGTTCTTC.

The V and J genes are TRBV7-3 and TRBJ2-7; TRBD2 is a possible D gene (5 bases). CDR1 SGHTA and CDR2 FQGTGA come from the germline V gene. The CDR3 extends over 15 amino acids. V lost 5 bases to trimming and J lost 0 bases, with 14 bases between them. The CDR3 here is CASSESGSSSYEQYF. As DNA, the CDR3 is TGTGCCAGCAGCGAGTCGGGGTCCAGCTCCTACGAGCAGTACTTC.

On this clone itself: The sample contains more than one DNA sequence encoding this CDR3. The CDR3 region is CASSLDRASTDTQYF. DNA for the CDR3: TGCGCCAGCAGCTTGGACAGGGCAAGCACAGATACGCAGTATTTT. J is TRBJ2-3 and V is TRBV5-1; a possible D gene is TRBD1 (6 bases). The germline V gene encodes CDR1 SGHRS and CDR2 YFSETQ. The CDR3 loop spans 15 amino acids. Trimming took off 0 bases at V and 0 bases at J, with 8 bases between the two ends.

This clone was seen only a few times. The chain recombines TRBV6-5 with TRBJ2-7; 8 nucleotides match TRBD1. Looked up from germline, CDR1 is MNHEY and CDR2 is SVGAGI. The CDR3 covers 12 residues. Germline trimming cut 6 bases from V and 5 bases from J; bases unmatched to any gene: 3. This chain's CDR3 is CASSRDRNEQYF. The CDR3, as DNA: TGTGCCAGCAGCAGGGACAGGAACGAGCAGTACTTC.

This chain joins TRBV18 and TRBJ2-5; D may correspond to TRBD1 or TRBD2 (5 bases each). Germline V gene data show CDR1 as KGHSH and CDR2 as LQKENI. V gave up 3 bases and J gave up 5 bases, with 10 bases separating them. The CDR3 sequence is 13 residues long. The CDR3 region is CASSPSGTETQYF. The DNA of the CDR3 is TGTGCCAGCTCACCTTCAGGGACCGAGACCCAGTACTTC.

As concerns this clone: The same CDR3 is also encoded by other DNA sequences in this sample. This chain links TRBV29-1 with TRBJ1-5; D gene uncertain. The CDR3 extends over 13 amino acids. From germline, CDR1 is SQVTM and CDR2 ANQGSEA. V lost 0 bases and J 1 base, leaving 4 bases between the germline ends. DNA of the CDR3: TGCAGCGTTGAAGAGGGGAGCAATCAGCCCCAGCATTTT. It codes for CSVEEGSNQPQHF.

The chain employs TRBV4-3 and TRBJ2-7, with D tentatively TRBD2 (6 bases). The CDR3 has 14 residues. Germline CDR1 is LGHNA and CDR2 is YSLEER. Trimming removed 4 bases from V and 7 bases from J, with 17 bases in between. The CDR3 loop reads CASSPGGPAVEQYF. CDR3 in DNA: TGCGCCAGCAGCCCCGGAGGGCCTGCTGTTGAGCAGTACTTC.

The chain is built from TRBV5-5 and TRBJ2-3, with D maybe TRBD1 (6 bases). Germline loops: CDR1 SGHKS, CDR2 YYEKEE (reference sequence). The CDR3 spans 16 residues. V was pared by 0 bases and J by 1 base, with 12 bases between. The DNA of the CDR3 is TGTGCCAGCAGCTTGGCCGGGGCAGGGGGCACAGATACGCAGTATTTT. It specifies CASSLAGAGGTDTQYF. Full variable domain (remainder filled in from reference TRBV5-5 and TRBJ2-3): DAGVTQSPTHLIKTRGQQVTLRCSPISGHKSVSWYQQVLGQGPQFIFQYYEKEERGRGNFPDRFSARQFPNYSSELNVNALLLGDSALYLCASSLAGAGGTDTQYFGPGTRLTVL.

J is TRBJ2-3 and V is TRBV7-2; 9 bases align to TRBD1. J was trimmed by 8 bases and V by 5 bases; bases with no gene match: 8. CDR3 length equals 14 residues. Germline V gene data show CDR1 as SGHTA and CDR2 as FQGNSA. The CDR3 loop is CASSLAGQGFTQYF. DNA of the CDR3: TGTGCCAGCAGCCTCGCGGGACAGGGCTTTACGCAGTATTTT.

Regarding this clone: The same CDR3 also results from other DNA sequences found in this sample. This chain uses TRBV2 with TRBJ1-2; 7 nucleotides align to TRBD1. V shed 4 bases and J 1 base; nucleotides not matched to a gene: 0. The CDR3 consists of 13 residues. In germline, CDR1 is SNHLY, CDR2 FYNNEI. The CDR3 spells CASSGQGNYGYTF. The CDR3 nucleotides read TGTGCCAGCAGTGGACAGGGTAACTATGGCTACACCTTC.

This clone was picked up a small number of times. The chain links TRBV10-3 to TRBJ2-1; TRBD1 is a possible D gene (6 bases). V dropped 8 bases and J dropped 7 bases, with 18 bases sitting between them. CDR3 length equals 14 residues. Germline assignment: CDR1 ENHRY and CDR2 SYGVKD. CDR3 nucleotide sequence: TGTGCCATCGGGGACCTGGACAGTCCTAATGAGCAGTTCTTC. Translating gives CAIGDLDSPNEQFF.

This clone appeared a few times. The CDR3 DNA follows: TGTGCCACTAGAAGGGCCCAGCCTTACAATGAGCAGTTCTTC. It is translated as CATRRAQPYNEQFF. V is TRBV2 and J is TRBJ2-1; D gene uncertain. CDR3 length: 14 amino acids. The germline V gene has CDR1 SNHLY and CDR2 FYNNEI. V lost 10 bases, J lost 4 bases, and 17 bases lay in between.

The rearrangement joins TRBV6-6 to TRBJ2-3; the match to TRBD1 covers 9 bases. Germline V lookup: CDR1 MNHNY, CDR2 SVGAGI (reference sequence). V lost 2 bases, J lost 5 bases, and 5 bases stayed unmatched. The CDR3 consists of 15 residues. CDR3 DNA sequence: TGTGCCAGCAGTTACAGGACAGGGGTGGGAGATACGCAGTATTTT. Translation: CASSYRTGVGDTQYF.

This clone was found a few times. V usage is TRBV9 and J usage is TRBJ1-1, with no clear D. The CDR3 is made up of 14 amino acids. Germline V gene lookup returns CDR1 SGDLS and CDR2 YYNGEE. Trimming stripped 4 bases from V and 5 bases from J, with 15 bases between. The CDR3 sequence: CASSTRPVITEAFF. The CDR3 DNA follows: TGTGCCAGCAGCACGCGTCCCGTTATAACTGAAGCTTTCTTT.

The chain uses TRBV6-5 and TRBJ1-2; D gene ambiguous. V lost 2 bases and J 3 bases, leaving 10 bases between the germline ends. CDR1 is MNHEY, CDR2 SVGAGI, per germline. CDR3 length: 14 amino acids. CDR3 bases: TGTGCCAGCAGTTACACGAACGGGGACTATGGCTACACCTTC. Its translation: CASSYTNGDYGYTF.

The CDR3 coding sequence is TGTGCCTGGAGCGCATCCTATACGCAGTATTTT. This translates into CAWSASYTQYF. V usage is TRBV30 and J usage is TRBJ2-3; the D is unclear. This CDR3 contains 11 residues. CDR1 is GTSNPN and CDR2 is SVGIG in the germline V gene (reference sequence). Trimming took 3 bases from V and 7 from J, leaving 8 bases between them. The whole variable domain, remainder taken from reference TRBV30 and TRBJ2-3, is SQTIHQWPATLVQPVGSPLSLECTVEGTSNPNLYWYRQAAGRGLQLLFYSVGIGQISSEVPQNLSASRPQDRQFILSSKKLLLSDSGFYLCAWSASYTQYFGPGTRLTVL.

This clone was counted only a few times. V and J are TRBV7-9 and TRBJ2-3; 13 bases are shared with TRBD2. J was trimmed by 3 bases and V by 5 bases; bases with no gene match: 2. Per the germline V gene, CDR1 is SEHNR and CDR2 is FQNEAQ (reference sequence). This CDR3 is 15 amino acids long. This chain's CDR3 is CASSALAGGTDTQYF. CDR3 nucleotide sequence: TGTGCCAGCAGCGCACTAGCGGGAGGGACAGATACGCAGTATTTT.

The chain is built from TRBV5-1 and TRBJ2-7; TRBD2 might be the D (6 bases). Germline values: CDR1 SGHRS, CDR2 YFSETQ. V was pared by 4 bases and J by 2 bases, with 19 bases between. This CDR3 has 16 amino acids. The CDR3 spells CASSPGTAELAYEQYF. CDR3 nucleotide sequence: TGCGCCAGCAGCCCCGGGACTGCCGAGCTGGCCTACGAGCAGTACTTC.

This clone was detected only a few times. This chain uses TRBV21-1 with TRBJ2-7; the table's D call TRBD2 went unverified against the DNA. TRBV21-1 is a pseudogene locus. CDR3 size: 15 residues. As DNA, the CDR3 is TGTGCCAGCAGTCTCCCCATAGGAGTACCCTACGAGCAGTACTTC. Its translation is CASSLPIGVPYEQYF.

This clone was counted a few times. The CDR3 nucleotides are TGTGCCAGCAGCCTAAATCTCCGGGTAGGACACGAGCAGTACTTC. It specifies CASSLNLRVGHEQYF. The genes are TRBV14 and TRBJ2-7; D gene uncertain. Trimming removed 4 bases at V and 5 bases at J, with 18 bases between. Per the germline V gene, CDR1 is SGHDN and CDR2 is FVKESK. The CDR3 contains 15 residues.

The chain has TRBV5-1 and TRBJ2-5; D is unclear. Per germline, CDR1 SGHRS and CDR2 YFSETQ. V was cut by 1 base and J by 6 bases, with 4 bases left in between. The CDR3 has 11 amino acids. As DNA, the CDR3 is TGCGCCAGCAGCTTGCGGCAGACCCAGTACTTC. Translated: CASSLRQTQYF. Variable domain in full (rest from reference TRBV5-1 and TRBJ2-5): KAGVTQTPRYLIKTRGQQVTLSCSPISGHRSVSWYQQTPGQGLQFLFEYFSETQRNKGNFPGRFSGRQFSNSRSEMNVSTLELGDSALYLCASSLRQTQYFGPGTRLLVL.

A few counts support this clone. V and J are TRBV1 and TRBJ2-6; the D call of TRBD2 is as the table states it, not checked on the DNA. TRBV1 is flagged as a pseudogene. The CDR3 extends over 15 amino acids. The CDR3, as DNA: TGCACCAGCAGCCACCTGGTAGTGAGGGCCAACGTCCTGACTTTC. Translated: CTSSHLVVRANVLTF.

This clone showed up just a few times. This chain connects TRBV10-3 to TRBJ2-3; TRBD2 is a possible D gene (5 bases). V was clipped by 6 bases and J by 4 bases, with 5 bases between them. Germline values: CDR1 ENHRY, CDR2 SYGVKD. The CDR3 has 11 residues. The CDR3 bases are TGTGCCATCAGGAGGGCAGATACGCAGTATTTT. Translated: CAIRRADTQYF.

The J gene is TRBJ1-5, the V gene TRBV6-5; D may be TRBD1 (5 bases). Trimming pared 4 bases from V and 5 bases from J, leaving 9 bases between. Germline loops: CDR1 MNHEY, CDR2 SVGAGI. CDR3 length: 13 residues. The CDR3 sequence is CASSSRAHQPQHF. The CDR3 DNA follows: TGTGCCAGCAGTTCCAGGGCGCATCAGCCCCAGCATTTT.

This clone showed up just a few times. This sequence joins TRBV18 and TRBJ2-1; D call uncertain. Germline values: CDR1 KGHSH, CDR2 LQKENI. The CDR3 runs 15 residues. V was shortened by 3 bases and J by 0 bases, with 9 bases between the two germline ends. CDR3 loop: CASSPALSSYNEQFF. The DNA for the CDR3 is TGTGCCAGCTCACCCGCCCTGAGCTCCTACAATGAGCAGTTCTTC.

The rearrangement links TRBV5-1 to TRBJ2-1, with 13 nucleotides matching TRBD2. The CDR3 has 17 amino acids. V shed 3 bases, J shed 3 bases, and the junction held 6 bases outside the gene matches. Germline assignment: CDR1 SGHRS and CDR2 YFSETQ. The CDR3 is CASSSGTSGTLYNEQFF. CDR3 sequence (DNA): TGCGCCAGCAGCTCCGGGACTAGCGGGACCCTCTACAATGAGCAGTTCTTC.